Detailed here is one T cell receptor beta chain. No antigen is known for it. With 2 bases removed from V and 0 bases from J, the gap between germline ends came to 10 bases. The CDR3 extends over 15 amino acids. Germline assignment: CDR1 MNHNS and CDR2 SASEGT. The sample is drawn from a study of cytomegalovirus exposure and HLA in healthy donors. Overall study findings and caveats: Association of a missense DCLRE1C variant with TCR beta V- and J-gene trimming was reported in a later analysis.

With 60 Vbeta and 13 Jbeta primers, the PCR was carried out. Produced via immunoSEQ multiplex PCR; TCRdb's table is partial and in-frame only. The sample has about 160,000 clones; 82% are singletons. The sequence came from a girl aged 5 to 17 in good health and CMV-seropositive. This sequence joins TRBV6-1 and TRBJ1-2; TRBD1 might be the D (6 bases). Sequencing was carried out using PBMCs. This CDR3 reads CASSEWQGPNYGYTF. CDR3 sequence (DNA): TGTGCCAGCAGTGAATGGCAGGGGCCTAACTATGGCTACACCTTC.